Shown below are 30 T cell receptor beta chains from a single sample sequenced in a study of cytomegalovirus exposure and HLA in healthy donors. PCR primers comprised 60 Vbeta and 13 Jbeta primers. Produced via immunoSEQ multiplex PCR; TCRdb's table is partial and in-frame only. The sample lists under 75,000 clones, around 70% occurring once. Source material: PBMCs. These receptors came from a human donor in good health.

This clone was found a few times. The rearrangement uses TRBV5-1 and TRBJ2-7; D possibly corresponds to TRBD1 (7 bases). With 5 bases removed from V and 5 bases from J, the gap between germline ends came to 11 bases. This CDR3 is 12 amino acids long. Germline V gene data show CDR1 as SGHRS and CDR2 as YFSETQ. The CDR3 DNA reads TGCGCCAGCAGGGAGGGGGCCCACGAGCAGTACTTC. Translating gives CASREGAHEQYF.

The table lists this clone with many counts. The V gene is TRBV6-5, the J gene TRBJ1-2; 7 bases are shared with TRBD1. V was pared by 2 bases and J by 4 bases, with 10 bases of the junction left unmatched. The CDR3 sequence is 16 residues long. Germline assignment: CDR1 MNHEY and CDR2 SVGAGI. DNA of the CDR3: TGTGCCAGCAGTTACACTTCCCCTCCAGGGGGCTATGGCTACACCTTC. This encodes CASSYTSPPGGYGYTF.

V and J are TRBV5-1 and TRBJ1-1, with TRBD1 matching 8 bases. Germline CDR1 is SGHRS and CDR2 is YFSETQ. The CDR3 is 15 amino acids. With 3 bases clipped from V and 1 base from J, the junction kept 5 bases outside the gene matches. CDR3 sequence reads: CASSYDRGRNTEAFF. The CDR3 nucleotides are TGCGCCAGCAGCTATGACAGGGGAAGGAACACTGAAGCTTTCTTT.

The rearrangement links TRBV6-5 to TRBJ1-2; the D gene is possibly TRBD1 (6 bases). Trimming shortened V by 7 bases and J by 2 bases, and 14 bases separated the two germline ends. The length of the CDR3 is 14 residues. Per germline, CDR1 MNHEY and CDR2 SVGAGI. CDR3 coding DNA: TGTGCCAGCAATGGTGGGGGCGAGAACTATGGCTACACCTTC. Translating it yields CASNGGGENYGYTF.

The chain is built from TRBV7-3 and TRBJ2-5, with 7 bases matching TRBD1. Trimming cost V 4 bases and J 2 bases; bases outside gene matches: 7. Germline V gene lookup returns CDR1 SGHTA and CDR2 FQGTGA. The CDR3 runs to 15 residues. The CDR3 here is CASSSRGQPQETQYF. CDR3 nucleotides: TGTGCCAGCAGCTCCCGGGGACAGCCACAAGAGACCCAGTACTTC. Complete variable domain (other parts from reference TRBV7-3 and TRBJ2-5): GAGVSQTPSNKVTEKGKYVELRCDPISGHTALYWYRQSLGQGPEFLIYFQGTGAADDSGLPNDRFFAVRPEGSVSTLKIQRTERGDSAVYLCASSSRGQPQETQYFGPGTRLLVL.

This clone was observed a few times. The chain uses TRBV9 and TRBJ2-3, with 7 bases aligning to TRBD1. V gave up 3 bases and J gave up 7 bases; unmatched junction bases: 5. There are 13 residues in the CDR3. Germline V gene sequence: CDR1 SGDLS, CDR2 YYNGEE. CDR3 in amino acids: CASSATGENTQYF. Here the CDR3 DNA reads TGTGCCAGCAGCGCTACAGGGGAGAATACGCAGTATTTT.

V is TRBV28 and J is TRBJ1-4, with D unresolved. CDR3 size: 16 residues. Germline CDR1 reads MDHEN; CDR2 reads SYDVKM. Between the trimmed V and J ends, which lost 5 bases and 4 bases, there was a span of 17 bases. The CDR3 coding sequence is TGTGCCAGCAGTCCTCCCCCCGCAGTTATTAATGAAAAACTGTTTTTT. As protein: CASSPPPAVINEKLFF.

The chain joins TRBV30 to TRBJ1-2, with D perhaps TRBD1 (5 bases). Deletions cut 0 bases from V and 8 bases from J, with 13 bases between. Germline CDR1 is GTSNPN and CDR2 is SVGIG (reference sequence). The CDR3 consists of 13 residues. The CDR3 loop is CAWSVRGGLGYTF. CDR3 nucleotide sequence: TGTGCCTGGAGTGTACGCGGGGGTCTCGGCTACACCTTC.

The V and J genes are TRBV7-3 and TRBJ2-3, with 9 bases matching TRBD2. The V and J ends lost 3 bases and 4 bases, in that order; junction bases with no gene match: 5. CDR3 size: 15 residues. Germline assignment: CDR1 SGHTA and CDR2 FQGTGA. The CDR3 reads CASSLDSGSADTQYF. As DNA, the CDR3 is TGTGCCAGCAGCTTGGATAGCGGGAGTGCAGATACGCAGTATTTT.

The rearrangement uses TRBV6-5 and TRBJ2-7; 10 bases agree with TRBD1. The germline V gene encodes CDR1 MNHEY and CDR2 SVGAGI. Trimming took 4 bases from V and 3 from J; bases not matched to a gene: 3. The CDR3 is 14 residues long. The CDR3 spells CASSLGQGVYEQYF. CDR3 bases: TGTGCCAGCAGTTTAGGACAGGGGGTCTACGAGCAGTACTTC.

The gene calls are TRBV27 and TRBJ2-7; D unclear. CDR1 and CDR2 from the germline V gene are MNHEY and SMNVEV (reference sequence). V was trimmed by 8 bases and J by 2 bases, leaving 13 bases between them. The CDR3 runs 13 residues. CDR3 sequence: CASFLRAPYEQYF. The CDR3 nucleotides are TGTGCCAGCTTCCTCCGAGCTCCCTACGAGCAGTACTTC.

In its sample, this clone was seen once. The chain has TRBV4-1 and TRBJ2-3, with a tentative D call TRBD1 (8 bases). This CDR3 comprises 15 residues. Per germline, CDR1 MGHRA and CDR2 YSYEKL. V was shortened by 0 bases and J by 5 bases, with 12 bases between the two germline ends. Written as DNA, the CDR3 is TGCGCCAGCAGCCAAGAGGACAGGGAGGGAGATACGCAGTATTTT. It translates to CASSQEDREGDTQYF.

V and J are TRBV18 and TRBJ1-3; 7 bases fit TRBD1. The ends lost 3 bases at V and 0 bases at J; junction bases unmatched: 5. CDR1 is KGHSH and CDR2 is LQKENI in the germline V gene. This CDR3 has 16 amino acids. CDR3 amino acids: CASSPDRVSSGNTIYF. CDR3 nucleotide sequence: TGTGCCAGCTCACCTGACAGGGTGAGCTCTGGAAACACCATATATTTT.

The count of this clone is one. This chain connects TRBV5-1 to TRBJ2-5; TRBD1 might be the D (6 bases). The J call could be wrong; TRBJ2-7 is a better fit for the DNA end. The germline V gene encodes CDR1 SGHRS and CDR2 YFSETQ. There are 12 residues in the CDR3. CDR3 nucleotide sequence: TGCGCCAGCAGCTTGGGACAGGACGAGCAGTACTTC. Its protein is CASSLGQDEQYF.

CDR3 DNA sequence: TGCGCCAGCAGCCGGGAGGGGGGGGCCTACAATGAGCAGTTCTTC. Protein sequence: CASSREGGAYNEQFF. The chain recombines TRBV4-1 with TRBJ2-1; D might be TRBD2 (7 bases). CDR3 length: 15 residues. V was cut by 4 bases and J by 2 bases, with 12 bases left in between. CDR1 MGHRA and CDR2 YSYEKL come from the germline V gene.

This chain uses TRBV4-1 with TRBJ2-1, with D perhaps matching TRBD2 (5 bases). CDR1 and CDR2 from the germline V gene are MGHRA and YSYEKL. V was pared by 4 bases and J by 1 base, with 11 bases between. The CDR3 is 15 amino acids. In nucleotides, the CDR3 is TGCGCCAGCAGCCTCGGGGAGCATTCCTACAATGAGCAGTTCTTC. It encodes CASSLGEHSYNEQFF.

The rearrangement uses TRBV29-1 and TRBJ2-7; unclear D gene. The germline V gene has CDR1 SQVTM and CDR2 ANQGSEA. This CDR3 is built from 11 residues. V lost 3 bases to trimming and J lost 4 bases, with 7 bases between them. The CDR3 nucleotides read TGCAGCGTTGATACCGAGTACGAGCAGTACTTC. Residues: CSVDTEYEQYF.

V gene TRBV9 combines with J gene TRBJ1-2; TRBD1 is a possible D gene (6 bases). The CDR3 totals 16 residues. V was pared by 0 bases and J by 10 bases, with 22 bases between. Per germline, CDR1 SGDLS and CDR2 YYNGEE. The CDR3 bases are TGTGCCAGCAGCGTAGCAATAGGCGGGGGGGCGGGCGCCTACACCTTC. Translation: CASSVAIGGGAGAYTF.

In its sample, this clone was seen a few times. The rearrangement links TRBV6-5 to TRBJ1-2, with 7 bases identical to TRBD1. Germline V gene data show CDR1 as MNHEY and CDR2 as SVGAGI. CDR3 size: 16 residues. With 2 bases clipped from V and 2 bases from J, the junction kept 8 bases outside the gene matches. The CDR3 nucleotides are TGTGCCAGCAGTTACCAACCAGGGGGTCGGAACTATGGCTACACCTTC. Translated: CASSYQPGGRNYGYTF.

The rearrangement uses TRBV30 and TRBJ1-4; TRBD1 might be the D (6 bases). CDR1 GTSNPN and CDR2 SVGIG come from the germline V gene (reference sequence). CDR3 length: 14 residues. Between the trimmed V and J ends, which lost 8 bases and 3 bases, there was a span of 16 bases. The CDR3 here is CAGDQGQPNEKLFF. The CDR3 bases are TGTGCCGGGGACCAGGGACAACCTAATGAAAAACTGTTTTTT. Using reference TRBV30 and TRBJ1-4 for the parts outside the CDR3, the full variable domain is SQTIHQWPATLVQPVGSPLSLECTVEGTSNPNLYWYRQAAGRGLQLLFYSVGIGQISSEVPQNLSASRPQDRQFILSSKKLLLSDSGFYLCAGDQGQPNEKLFFGSGTQLSVL.

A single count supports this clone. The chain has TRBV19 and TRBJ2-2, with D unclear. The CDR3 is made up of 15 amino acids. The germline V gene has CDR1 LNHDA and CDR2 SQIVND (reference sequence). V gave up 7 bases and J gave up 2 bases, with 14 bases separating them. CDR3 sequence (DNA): TGTGCCAGTACCCGGGTAGACTCTAACACCGGGGAGCTGTTTTTT. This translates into CASTRVDSNTGELFF.

Here the CDR3 DNA reads TGTGCCAGCAGTGGGACAGCGAGCACTGAAGCTTTCTTT. Its protein is CASSGTASTEAFF. J is TRBJ1-1 and V is TRBV6-1, with TRBD1 as a possible D gene (6 bases). CDR1 is MNHNS, CDR2 SASEGT, per germline. The length of the CDR3 is 13 residues. V was trimmed by 4 bases and J by 4 bases, leaving 10 bases between them.

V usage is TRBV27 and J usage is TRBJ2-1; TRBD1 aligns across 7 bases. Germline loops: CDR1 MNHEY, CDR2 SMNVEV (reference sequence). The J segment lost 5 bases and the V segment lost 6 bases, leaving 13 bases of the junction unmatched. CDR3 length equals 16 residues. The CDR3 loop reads CASSLKPGQLHNEQFF. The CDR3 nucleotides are TGTGCCAGCAGCCTCAAACCGGGACAGCTCCACAATGAGCAGTTCTTC.

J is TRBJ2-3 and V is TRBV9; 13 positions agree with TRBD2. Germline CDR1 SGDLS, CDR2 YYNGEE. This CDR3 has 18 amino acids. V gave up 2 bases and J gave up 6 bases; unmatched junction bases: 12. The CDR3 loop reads CASSVTAGTSGIGDTQYF. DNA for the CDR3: TGTGCCAGCAGCGTTACCGCCGGGACTAGCGGGATCGGGGATACGCAGTATTTT.

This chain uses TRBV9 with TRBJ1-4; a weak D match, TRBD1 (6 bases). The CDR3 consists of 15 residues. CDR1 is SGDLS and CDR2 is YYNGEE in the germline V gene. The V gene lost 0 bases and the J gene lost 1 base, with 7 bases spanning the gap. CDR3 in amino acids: CASSVEDRTNEKLFF. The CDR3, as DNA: TGTGCCAGCAGCGTAGAGGACAGAACTAATGAAAAACTGTTTTTT.

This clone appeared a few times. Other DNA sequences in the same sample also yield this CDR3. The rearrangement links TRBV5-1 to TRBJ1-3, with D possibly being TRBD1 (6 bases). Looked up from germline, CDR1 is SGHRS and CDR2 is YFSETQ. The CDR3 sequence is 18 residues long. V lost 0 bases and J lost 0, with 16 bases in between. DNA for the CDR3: TGCGCCAGCAGCTTGGTTTGGTTAGGGACAAACTCTGGAAACACCATATATTTT. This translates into CASSLVWLGTNSGNTIYF.

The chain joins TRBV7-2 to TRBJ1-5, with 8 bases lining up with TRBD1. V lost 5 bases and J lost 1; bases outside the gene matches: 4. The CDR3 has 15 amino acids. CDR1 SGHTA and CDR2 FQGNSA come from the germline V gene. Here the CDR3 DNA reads TGTGCCAGCAGCGGATGGACAGGGAGCAATCAGCCCCAGCATTTT. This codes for CASSGWTGSNQPQHF.

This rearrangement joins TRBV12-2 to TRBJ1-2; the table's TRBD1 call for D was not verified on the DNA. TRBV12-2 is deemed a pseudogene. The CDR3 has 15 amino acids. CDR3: CASRSGVQPNYGYTF. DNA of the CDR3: TGTGCAAGTCGCTCAGGGGTACAGCCTAACTATGGCTACACCTTC.

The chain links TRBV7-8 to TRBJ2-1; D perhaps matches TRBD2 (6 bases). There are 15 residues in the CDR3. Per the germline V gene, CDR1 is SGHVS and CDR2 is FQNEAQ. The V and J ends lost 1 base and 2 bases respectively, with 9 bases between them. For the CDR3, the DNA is TGTGCCAGCAGCTTAGACGGACTACCCTACAATGAGCAGTTCTTC. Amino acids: CASSLDGLPYNEQFF.

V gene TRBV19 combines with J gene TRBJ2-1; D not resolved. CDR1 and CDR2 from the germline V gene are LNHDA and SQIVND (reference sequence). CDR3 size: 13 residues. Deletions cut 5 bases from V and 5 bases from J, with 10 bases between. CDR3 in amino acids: CASSPRRDNEQFF. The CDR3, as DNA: TGTGCCAGTAGTCCCAGACGGGACAATGAGCAGTTCTTC.